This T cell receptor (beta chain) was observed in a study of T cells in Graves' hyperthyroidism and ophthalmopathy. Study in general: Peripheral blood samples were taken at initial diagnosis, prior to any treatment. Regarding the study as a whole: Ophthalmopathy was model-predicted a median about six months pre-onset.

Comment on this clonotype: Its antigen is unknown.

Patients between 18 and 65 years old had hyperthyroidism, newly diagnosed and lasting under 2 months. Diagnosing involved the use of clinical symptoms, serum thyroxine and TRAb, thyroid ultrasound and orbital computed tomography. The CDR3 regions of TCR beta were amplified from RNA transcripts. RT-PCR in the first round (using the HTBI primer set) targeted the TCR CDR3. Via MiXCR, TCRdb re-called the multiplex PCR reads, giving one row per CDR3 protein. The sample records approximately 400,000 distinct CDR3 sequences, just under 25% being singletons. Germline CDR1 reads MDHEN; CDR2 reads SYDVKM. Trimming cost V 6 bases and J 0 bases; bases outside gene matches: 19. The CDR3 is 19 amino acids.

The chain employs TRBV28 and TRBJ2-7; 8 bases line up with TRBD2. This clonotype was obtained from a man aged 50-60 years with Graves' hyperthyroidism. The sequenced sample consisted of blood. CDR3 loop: CASSQARTSGVGSSYEQYF. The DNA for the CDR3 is TGTGCCAGCAGCCAAGCGAGAACTAGCGGAGTTGGGAGCTCCTACGAGCAGTACTTC. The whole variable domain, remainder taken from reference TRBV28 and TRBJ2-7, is DVKVTQSSRYLVKRTGEKVFLECVQDMDHENMFWYRQDPGLGLRLIYFSYDVKMKEKGDIPEGYSVSREKKERFSLILESASTNQTSMYLCASSQARTSGVGSSYEQYFGPGTRLTVT.